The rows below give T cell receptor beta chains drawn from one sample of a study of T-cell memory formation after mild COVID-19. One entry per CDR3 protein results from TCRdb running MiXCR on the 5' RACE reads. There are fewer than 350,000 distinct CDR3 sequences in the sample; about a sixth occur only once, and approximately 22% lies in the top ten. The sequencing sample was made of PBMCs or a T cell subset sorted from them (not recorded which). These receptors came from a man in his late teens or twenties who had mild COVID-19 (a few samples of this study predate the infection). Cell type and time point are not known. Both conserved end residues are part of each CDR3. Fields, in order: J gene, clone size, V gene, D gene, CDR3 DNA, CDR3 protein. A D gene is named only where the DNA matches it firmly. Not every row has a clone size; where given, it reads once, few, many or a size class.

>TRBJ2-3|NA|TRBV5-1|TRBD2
TGCGCCAGCAGCACAAAAACCGGGCCGGGAGGCGAGGATACGCAGTATTTT
CASSTKTGPGGEDTQYF
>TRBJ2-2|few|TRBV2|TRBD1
TGTGCCCTCTCGGGGGGACAGGGGACACTCAACACCGGGGAGCTGTTTTTT
CALSGGQGTLNTGELFF
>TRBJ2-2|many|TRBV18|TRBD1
TGTGCCAGCTCACCCGGGACAGCCACCGGGGAGCTGTTTTTT
CASSPGTATGELFF
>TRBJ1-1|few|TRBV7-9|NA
TGTGCCAGCAGCCCCTGGAGGGGCCAGAACACTGAAGCTTTCTTT
CASSPWRGQNTEAFF
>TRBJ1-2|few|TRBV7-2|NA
TGTGCCAGCAGCTTAGAAGCTAATATTGGCTACACCTTC
CASSLEANIGYTF
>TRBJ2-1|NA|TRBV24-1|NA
TGTGCCACCAGTGATTTAGAGACAAGAATAGGTGAGCAGTTCTTC
CATSDLETRIGEQFF
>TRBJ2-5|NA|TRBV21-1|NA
TGTGCCAGCAACCTCCTCCAGGGGTATAGGTGGGAGACCCAGTACTTC
CASNLLQGYRWETQYF
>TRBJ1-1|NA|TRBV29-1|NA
TGCAGCGCCAAGGAAAGGTGGTGGAACACTGAAGCTTTCTTT
CSAKERWWNTEAFF
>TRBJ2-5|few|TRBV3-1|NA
TGTGCCAGCAGCCAAGATACGCTTCAAGAGACCCAGTACTTC
CASSQDTLQETQYF
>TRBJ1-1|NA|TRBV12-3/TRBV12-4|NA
TGTGCCAGCAGTTCCGGGGGGAGCATGAACACTGAAGCTTTCTTT
CASSSGGSMNTEAFF
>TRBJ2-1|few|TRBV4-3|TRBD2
TGCGCCAGCAGCCAAGATCATTGGTTAGCGGGGGTGAACAATGAGCAGTTCTTC
CASSQDHWLAGVNNEQFF
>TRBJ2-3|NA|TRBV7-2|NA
TGTGCCAGCCTAATTCGGATGATGCAGTATTTT
CASLIRMMQYF
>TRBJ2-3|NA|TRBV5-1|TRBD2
TGCGCCAGCAGCAAAGGACTAGCGGGGGTCACAGATACGCAGTATTTT
CASSKGLAGVTDTQYF
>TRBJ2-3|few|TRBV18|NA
TGTGCCAGCTCACCATTAGCTAGCTCAGAAACAGATACGCAGTATTTT
CASSPLASSETDTQYF
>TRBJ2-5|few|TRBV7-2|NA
TGTGCCAGCACCATTGAGCGTGAAGAGACCCAGTACTTC
CASTIEREETQYF
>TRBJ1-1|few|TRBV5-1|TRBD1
TGCGCCAGCAGCTTGGAGGCAGGGGGCTCTCGGGACACTGAAGCTTTCTTT
CASSLEAGGSRDTEAFF
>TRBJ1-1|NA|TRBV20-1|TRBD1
TGCAGTGCTAGACCAGGGGGCAACACTGAAGCTTTCTTT
CSARPGGNTEAFF
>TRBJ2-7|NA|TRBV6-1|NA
TGTGCCAGCAGTGAAGCGGTGGCGGCCTCCTACGAGCAGTACTTC
CASSEAVAASYEQYF
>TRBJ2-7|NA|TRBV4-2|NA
TGTGCCAGCAGCCGAGAGGATACTCACGAGCAGTACTTC
CASSREDTHEQYF
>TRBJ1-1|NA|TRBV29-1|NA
TGCAGCGTTTCGAGGGCGGACACTGAAGCTTTCTTT
CSVSRADTEAFF
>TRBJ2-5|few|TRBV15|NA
TGTGCCACCAGCAGACCCTTAGGGGAACAAGAGACCCAGTACTTC
CATSRPLGEQETQYF
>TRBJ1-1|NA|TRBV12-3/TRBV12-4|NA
TGTGCCAGCAAGCAGGAGTGGACTGAAGCTTTCTTT
CASKQEWTEAFF
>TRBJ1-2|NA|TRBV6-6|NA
TGTGCCAGCAGTAATTGGGGTGTGGCAGGCGGGTATGGCTACACCTTC
CASSNWGVAGGYGYTF
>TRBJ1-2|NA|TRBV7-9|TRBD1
TGTGCCAGCAGCTTACCGCAGACAGGGCCCTCGGAGGGCTACACCTTC
CASSLPQTGPSEGYTF
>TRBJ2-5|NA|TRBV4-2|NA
TGTGCCAGCAGCCAAGATTTCCCCAGTTGGGAGACCCAGTACTTC
CASSQDFPSWETQYF
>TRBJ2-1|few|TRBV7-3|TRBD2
TGTGCCAGCAGCTCTTCTAGCGGGGGGGCCCGAGAGCAGTTCTTC
CASSSSSGGAREQFF
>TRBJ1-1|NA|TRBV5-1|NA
TGCGCCAGCAGCCCCCCGGAGGGAGCTGAAGCTTTCTTT
CASSPPEGAEAFF
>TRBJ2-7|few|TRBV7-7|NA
TGTGCCAGCAGCCCCTCTAAAGTCCAATCCCCCTACGAGCAGTACTTC
CASSPSKVQSPYEQYF
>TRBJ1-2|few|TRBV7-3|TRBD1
TGTGCCAGCAGCTTAACCTCCGGGACAGGGTTTGATGGCTACACCTTC
CASSLTSGTGFDGYTF
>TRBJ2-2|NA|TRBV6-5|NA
TGTGCCAGCAGTTACTCGTATTTGCTAGGCACCGGGGAGCTGTTTTTT
CASSYSYLLGTGELFF
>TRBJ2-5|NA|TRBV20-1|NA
TGCAGTGCTAGAGATCTTGTTACGCAAGAGACCCAGTACTTC
CSARDLVTQETQYF
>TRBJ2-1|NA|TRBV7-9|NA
TGTGCCAGCCCGGTGAGCGGTGAGCAGTTCTTC
CASPVSGEQFF
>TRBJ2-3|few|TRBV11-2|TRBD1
TGTGCCAGCAGCTTAGTCGGAAACAGGGGAACAGATACGCAGTATTTT
CASSLVGNRGTDTQYF
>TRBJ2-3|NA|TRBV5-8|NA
TGTGCCAGCAGCTTGGGGTATTCCGGGGTGGCGGATACGCAGTATTTT
CASSLGYSGVADTQYF
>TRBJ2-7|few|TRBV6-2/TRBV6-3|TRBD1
TGTGCCAGCAGGAAGACCGGGACAGGGAGGCGCGAGCAGTACTTC
CASRKTGTGRREQYF
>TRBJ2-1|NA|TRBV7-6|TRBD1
TGTGCCAGCAGATACGGGACAGTTGGTGAGCAGTTCTTC
CASRYGTVGEQFF
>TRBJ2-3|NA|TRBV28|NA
TGTGCCAGCACCCTGACGGAGGGAGACACAGATACGCAGTATTTT
CASTLTEGDTDTQYF
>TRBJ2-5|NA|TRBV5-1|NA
TGCGCCAGCAGCTTGGGCGGGACAGAAGAGACCCAGTACTTC
CASSLGGTEETQYF
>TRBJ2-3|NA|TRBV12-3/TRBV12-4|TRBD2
TGTGCCAGCAGCGGACTAGTAATTGGAGATACGCAGTATTTT
CASSGLVIGDTQYF
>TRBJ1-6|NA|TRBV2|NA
TGTGCCAGCAGAGATTTTGACTCACCCCTCCACTTT
CASRDFDSPLHF
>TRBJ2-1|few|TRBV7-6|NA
TGTGCCAGCAGCTTAATGGCAGGGGGGATCAATGAGCAGTTCTTC
CASSLMAGGINEQFF
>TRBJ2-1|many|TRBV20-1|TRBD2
TGCAGTGCTAGAGAGACGGGGGGGAGGGACAATGAGCAGTTCTTC
CSARETGGRDNEQFF
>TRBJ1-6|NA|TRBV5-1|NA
TGCGCCAGCAGCCTTCATCTCGGGGAAAATTCACCCCTCCACTTT
CASSLHLGENSPLHF
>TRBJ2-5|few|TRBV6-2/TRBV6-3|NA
TGTGCCAGCAGTTACTCGAGGGCCAGCAGGGAGACCCAGTACTTC
CASSYSRASRETQYF
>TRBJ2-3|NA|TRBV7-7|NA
TGTGCCGTCGGAACGGGACTGGGCACAGATACGCAGTATTTT
CAVGTGLGTDTQYF
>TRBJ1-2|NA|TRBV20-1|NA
TGCAGTGCGACGGGAGGTTATGGCTACACCTTC
CSATGGYGYTF
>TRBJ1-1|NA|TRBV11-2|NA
TGTGCCAGCAACCTCGTTTCGAACACTGAAGCTTTCTTT
CASNLVSNTEAFF
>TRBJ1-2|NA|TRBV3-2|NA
TGTGCCAGCAGCCAAGATCTGTGGACAGCTAACTATGGCTACACCTTC
CASSQDLWTANYGYTF
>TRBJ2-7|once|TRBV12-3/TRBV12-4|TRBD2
TGTGCCAGCAGCTCTAGCGGGGGACGGGGAGCCTACGAGCAGTACTTC
CASSSSGGRGAYEQYF
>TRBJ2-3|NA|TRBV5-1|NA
TGCGCCAGCAGCTTGGCGGTCCTCCAGGGCACATCAGATACGCAGTATTTT
CASSLAVLQGTSDTQYF
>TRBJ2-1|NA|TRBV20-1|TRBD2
TGCAGTGCTAGTCGACTAGCGCGGTCCTACAATGAGCAGTTCTTC
CSASRLARSYNEQFF
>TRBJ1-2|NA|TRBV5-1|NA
TGCGCCAGCAGCTTGGACGGGCCTCCTAACTATGGCTACACCTTC
CASSLDGPPNYGYTF
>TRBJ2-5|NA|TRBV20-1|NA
TGCAGTGCTCAAGGCGAGGGAAAAGAGACCCAGTACTTC
CSAQGEGKETQYF
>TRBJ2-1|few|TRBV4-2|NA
TGTGCCAGCAGCCCAGGCGGAGGGGACTCCTACAATGAGCAGTTCTTC
CASSPGGGDSYNEQFF
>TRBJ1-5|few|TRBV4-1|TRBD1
TGCGCCAGCAGCCAACGACAGGGGTATCAGCCCCAGCATTTT
CASSQRQGYQPQHF
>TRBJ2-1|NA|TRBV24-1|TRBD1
TGTGCCACCGCGGGACAGGGGGGCTACAATGAGCAGTTCTTC
CATAGQGGYNEQFF
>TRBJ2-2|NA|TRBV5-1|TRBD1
TGCGCCAGCACCAAGACAGGGGGGAACACCGGGGAGCTGTTTTTT
CASTKTGGNTGELFF
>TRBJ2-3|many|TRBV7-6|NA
TGTGCCAGCAGCTTAGGCACGGACTTGGGGGATACGCAGTATTTT
CASSLGTDLGDTQYF
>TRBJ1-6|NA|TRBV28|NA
TGTGCCAGCAGTTTGCAGGGCCCTAATTCACCCCTCCACTTT
CASSLQGPNSPLHF
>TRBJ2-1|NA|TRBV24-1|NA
TGTGCCACCAGTGCATACAGTGAGCAGTTCTTC
CATSAYSEQFF